Shown below are 22 T cell receptor beta chains from a single sample sequenced in a study of shared clonotypes between healthy human individuals. Libraries were prepared by immunoSEQ multiplex PCR; TCRdb keeps only in-frame clonotypes and omits some of them. This table has around 1,900,000 clones, roughly 93% appearing once. The naive CD8 population came from CD45RO-negative cells selected for CCR7, without terminally differentiated effector memory CD45RA+ cells. Sequencing was done on a sample of naive CD8+ T cells from PBMCs. These receptors were collected from a man in his late teens or twenties in good health. Some clones in this sample may be carry-over from other donors' samples.

The V gene is TRBV5-6, the J gene TRBJ2-7; 10 nucleotides agree with TRBD1. The CDR3 consists of 17 residues. Germline V gene data show CDR1 as SGHDT and CDR2 as YYEEEE. V was pared by 3 bases and J by 3 bases, with 12 bases of the junction left unmatched. DNA of the CDR3: TGTGCCAGCAGCTCCCGGGACAGGGGTTCCCCTTACTACGAGCAGTACTTC. Protein product: CASSSRDRGSPYYEQYF.

The chain employs TRBV11-2 and TRBJ2-5; D is undetermined. Germline V gene data show CDR1 as SGHAT and CDR2 as FQNNGV. This CDR3 is 15 amino acids long. Trimming stripped 0 bases from V and 3 bases from J, with 11 bases between. CDR3 nucleotide sequence: TGTGCCAGCAGCTTAGATTTTCCAGGAAAAGAGACCCAGTACTTC. As protein: CASSLDFPGKETQYF.

The chain links TRBV29-1 to TRBJ2-7; 7 bases fit TRBD2. The CDR3 spans 10 residues. From germline, CDR1 is SQVTM and CDR2 ANQGSEA. Trimming removed 3 bases from V and 9 bases from J; junction bases left unmatched: 2. CDR3 region: CSVDSGGQYF. CDR3 DNA: TGCAGCGTTGACTCGGGGGGGCAGTACTTC.

This clone was counted only a few times. This sequence joins TRBV4-2 and TRBJ1-1; no clear D gene. Between the trimmed V and J ends, which lost 4 bases and 2 bases, there was a span of 5 bases. CDR1 LGHNA and CDR2 YNFKEQ come from the germline V gene. The CDR3 runs to 12 residues. The CDR3 protein is CASSPVNTEAFF. CDR3 in DNA: TGTGCCAGCAGCCCCGTCAACACTGAAGCTTTCTTT.

The genes are TRBV9 and TRBJ2-1; D ambiguous. This CDR3 is 15 amino acids long. V dropped 3 bases and J dropped 5 bases, with 15 bases sitting between them. Germline V gene data show CDR1 as SGDLS and CDR2 as YYNGEE. The CDR3 DNA reads as TGTGCCAGCAGCGCCGGTTCCGCACATGACAATGAGCAGTTCTTC. Translated, it gives CASSAGSAHDNEQFF.

This clone was seen only once. The chain carries TRBV28 and TRBJ1-2; 8 nucleotides agree with TRBD1. The V gene's germline CDR1 is MDHEN and CDR2 SYDVKM. Trimming cost V 4 bases and J 3 bases; bases outside gene matches: 7. The CDR3 extends over 15 amino acids. For the CDR3, the DNA is TGTGCCAGCAGTTCCGGGGACAGGCCGTACTATGGCTACACCTTC. This encodes CASSSGDRPYYGYTF.

The table lists this clone with a few counts. V usage is TRBV21-1 and J usage is TRBJ2-2; the table's D gene call, TRBD2, was not cross checked with the DNA. TRBV21-1 is termed a pseudogene. This CDR3 is built from 15 residues. CDR3 in amino acids: CASTSRREDTGELFF. The DNA for the CDR3 is TGTGCCAGCACCTCTCGGCGGGAGGACACCGGGGAGCTGTTTTTT.

The rearrangement joins TRBV9 to TRBJ2-3; a possible D gene is TRBD1 (5 bases). The length of the CDR3 is 16 residues. Per the germline V gene, CDR1 is SGDLS and CDR2 is YYNGEE. V was shortened by 3 bases and J by 2 bases, with 16 bases between the two germline ends. The CDR3 DNA is TGTGCCAGCAGCGGGACCGACAGATACTCCACAGATACGCAGTATTTT. Protein sequence: CASSGTDRYSTDTQYF.

Concerning this clone itself: The sample contains more than one DNA sequence encoding this CDR3. This sequence joins TRBV6-5 and TRBJ2-2; D is unclear. V lost 0 bases and J 4 bases, leaving 3 bases between the germline ends. Germline V gives CDR1 MNHEY, CDR2 SVGAGI. The CDR3 loop spans 13 amino acids. Here the CDR3 reads CASSYSGTGELFF. Here the CDR3 DNA reads TGTGCCAGCAGTTACTCTGGCACCGGGGAGCTGTTTTTT.

The J gene is TRBJ2-3, the V gene TRBV19; TRBD2 matches at 9 bases. Germline V gene sequence: CDR1 LNHDA, CDR2 SQIVND (reference sequence). The CDR3 is 14 residues long. Trimming took 4 bases from V and 6 from J; bases not matched to a gene: 5. The CDR3 nucleotides are TGTGCCAGTAGTAACGGCGGGAGGGCCGATACGCAGTATTTT. Its protein product is CASSNGGRADTQYF.

This clone came up once. The V gene is TRBV5-3, the J gene TRBJ1-2, with no clear D. TRBV5-3 is classed as an ORF, of uncertain function. V dropped 0 bases and J dropped 3 bases, with 15 bases sitting between them. CDR3 length: 16 amino acids. The CDR3 DNA sequence: TGTGCCAGAAGCTTGGGGGGTGACCCCTACGACTATGGCTACACCTTC. Translation gives CARSLGGDPYDYGYTF.

This clone has a handful of counts. The chain recombines TRBV7-6 with TRBJ2-2; D remains unclear. Germline CDR1 and CDR2: SGHVS and FNYEAQ. Trimming took 5 bases from V and 3 from J, leaving 13 bases between them. The CDR3 contains 15 residues. CDR3 bases: TGTGCCAGCAGCACCCTCACTTTTGACACCGGGGAGCTGTTTTTT. It specifies CASSTLTFDTGELFF.

The V gene is TRBV2, the J gene TRBJ2-7; unclear D gene. Looked up from germline, CDR1 is SNHLY and CDR2 is FYNNEI. V was shortened by 3 bases and J by 6 bases, with 3 bases between the two germline ends. The CDR3 has 10 residues. CDR3 amino acids: CASSDSEQYF. The CDR3 coding sequence is TGTGCCAGCAGTGACTCCGAGCAGTACTTC.

This clone occurred a few times. V and J are TRBV7-3 and TRBJ1-1; 7 positions agree with TRBD1. Germline CDR1 SGHTA, CDR2 FQGTGA. This CDR3 region has 13 residues. Unmatched junction bases numbered 4, after V lost 6 bases and J lost 3 bases. CDR3 coding DNA: TGTGCCAGCAGTCCAGGGGGGGACACTGAAGCTTTCTTT. It codes for CASSPGGDTEAFF.

The DNA of the CDR3 is TGTGCCAGCAGCGTCGGGGGAGGGCCGTTAATGGGGCAGTTCTTC. Protein: CASSVGGGPLMGQFF. The V and J genes are TRBV9 and TRBJ2-1, with 7 bases that match TRBD2. The CDR3 contains 15 residues. The junction had 14 bases not matched to a gene; V was cut back by 2 bases and J by 12 bases. Germline V CDR1 and CDR2: SGDLS, YYNGEE.

In nucleotides, the CDR3 is TGTGCCAGCACCTCGGGACAGGGGAACACCGGGGAGCTGTTTTTT. Encoded protein: CASTSGQGNTGELFF. This sequence joins TRBV6-5 and TRBJ2-2; 9 bases fit TRBD1. The V segment lost 7 bases and the J segment 1 base; nucleotides outside the gene matches: 4. Germline V lookup: CDR1 MNHEY, CDR2 SVGAGI. The CDR3 loop spans 15 amino acids.

The rearrangement links TRBV7-9 to TRBJ2-7; 7 positions agree with TRBD1. The V segment lost 5 bases and the J segment 2 bases; nucleotides outside the gene matches: 6. The CDR3 runs to 14 residues. Germline V gives CDR1 SEHNR, CDR2 FQNEAQ (reference sequence). CDR3 in amino acids: CASSPQGVPYEQYF. CDR3 in DNA: TGTGCCAGCAGCCCTCAGGGGGTTCCCTACGAGCAGTACTTC. Full variable domain (remainder filled in from reference TRBV7-9 and TRBJ2-7): DTGVSQNPRHKITKRGQNVTFRCDPISEHNRLYWYRQTLGQGPEFLTYFQNEAQLEKSRLLSDRFSAERPKGSFSTLEIQRTEQGDSAMYLCASSPQGVPYEQYFGPGTRLTVT.

Comments on this clone: The same CDR3 also results from other DNA sequences found in this sample. This chain links TRBV27 with TRBJ2-1; no clear D gene. V was cut by 4 bases and J by 2 bases, with 6 bases left in between. The CDR3 totals 13 residues. Per the germline V gene, CDR1 is MNHEY and CDR2 is SMNVEV (reference sequence). The CDR3 sequence: CASSSRPYNEQFF. DNA of the CDR3: TGTGCCAGCAGTTCCCGACCCTACAATGAGCAGTTCTTC.

The gene calls are TRBV28 and TRBJ1-3; D is unresolved. V was trimmed by 3 bases and J by 6 bases, leaving 3 bases between them. The CDR3 loop spans 11 amino acids. Germline V gene data show CDR1 as MDHEN and CDR2 as SYDVKM. The DNA for the CDR3 is TGTGCCAGCAGTTTTTCAAACACCATATATTTT. Residues: CASSFSNTIYF.

This chain links TRBV4-1 with TRBJ2-3, with 7 nucleotides matching TRBD2. Germline V gene lookup returns CDR1 MGHRA and CDR2 YSYEKL. V dropped 1 base and J dropped 1; count of bases not matched to a gene: 5. This CDR3 contains 16 residues. The CDR3 region has the DNA TGCGCCAGCAGCCAAGTGAGGCTAGCGGGCACAGATACGCAGTATTTT. Translation: CASSQVRLAGTDTQYF.

V is TRBV6-1 and J is TRBJ2-7, with a weak D call TRBD2 (5 bases). The V end lost 7 bases, the J end lost 1 base, and 11 bases lay between the germline ends. Germline V gene data show CDR1 as MNHNS and CDR2 as SASEGT. This CDR3 has 13 residues. The CDR3 sequence is CASIRGLSYEQYF. The DNA of the CDR3 is TGTGCCAGCATAAGAGGGCTTTCCTACGAGCAGTACTTC.

In its sample, this clone was seen a few times. The genes are TRBV29-1 and TRBJ1-1; D uncertain. The CDR3 is 13 amino acids. CDR1 SQVTM and CDR2 ANQGSEA come from the germline V gene. V was trimmed by 8 bases and J by 1 base, leaving 14 bases between them. This chain's CDR3 is CSNGGPQNTEAFF. In DNA form, the CDR3 reads TGCAGCAACGGTGGACCTCAGAACACTGAAGCTTTCTTT.